The T cell receptor beta chain described here comes from a study of identifying expanded T cells in peripheral blood. Germline-derived CDR1 and CDR2 are ENHRY and SYGVKD. The CDR3 length is 13 residues. V gave up 4 bases and J gave up 5 bases, with 8 bases separating them. Repertoires were generated with immunoSEQ multiplex PCR, while TCRdb's copy carries only in-frame clones and drops some. The table shows some 120,000 clones, with over 65% occurring only once. The sequence came from a person aged 18 to 75 in good health. Sequencing was performed on blood. This chain uses TRBV10-3 with TRBJ1-4; no firm D call. The CDR3 spells CAISAYQNEKLFF. The DNA for the CDR3 is TGTGCCATCAGTGCATACCAAAATGAAAAACTGTTTTTT.